This T cell receptor (beta chain) came from a study of OX40 agonist ivuxolimab in advanced cancers. Background on the study: The treatment was a fully human IgG2 OX40 agonist, ivuxolimab.

The data were produced by immunoSEQ multiplex PCR, yet TCRdb's version contains in-frame clones alone and is incomplete. The sample consists of about 99,000 clones, approximately 94% of them appearing once. Trimming cost V 3 bases and J 2 bases; bases outside gene matches: 3. CDR1 LNHDA and CDR2 SQIVND come from the germline V gene (reference sequence). This CDR3 has 16 residues. The TCR was taken from an adult with an advanced solid tumor such as melanoma, head and neck, liver or kidney cancer. This sequence joins TRBV19 and TRBJ2-5, with 13 nucleotides matching TRBD2. The source material was CD4+ or CD8+ T cells sorted from blood, sampled in a trial of the OX40 agonist ivuxolimab. The CDR3 here is CASSMGLAGIQETQYF. CDR3 coding DNA: TGTGCCAGTAGTATGGGACTAGCGGGGATTCAAGAGACCCAGTACTTC.